A selection of T cell receptor beta chains follows, all from one sample in a study of blood T cell repertoires in COVID-19. This table comes from immunoSEQ multiplex PCR, and its TCRdb copy is limited to in-frame clones, with some not included. The sample yields hundreds of thousands of clones, around 90% seen once. Input material: PBMCs or T cells enriched from blood (not recorded which). The receptor set was obtained from a woman aged 45-65 years who had recovered from COVID-19. CDR3s include the opening cysteine and the closing phenylalanine or tryptophan. A D gene is named only where the DNA matches it firmly. Rows may omit the clone size; those that give it use once, few, many or a size class.

TRBD2	TRBV5-4	.	TRBJ2-3	TGTGCCAGCAGCATAGGACTAGCGGGGAGCACAGATACGCAGTATTTT	CASSIGLAGSTDTQYF
TRBD1	TRBV18	.	TRBJ2-2	TGTGCCAGCTCAGCCAACCAGGGGGCGGAAACCGGGGAGCTGTTTTTT	CASSANQGAETGELFF
TRBD1	TRBV5-4	.	TRBJ1-1	TGTGCCAGCAGTCGTGGTGGGACAGCCATGAACACTGAAGCTTTCTTT	CASSRGGTAMNTEAFF
.	TRBV2	.	TRBJ1-5	TGTGCCAGCAGTCCCGGACAGCCTTTCTGGCCCCAGCATTTT	CASSPGQPFWPQHF
.	TRBV19	.	TRBJ1-5	TGTGCCAGTAGTCAATTCCATTTTGGAGTCGGCAATCAGCCCCAGCATTTT	CASSQFHFGVGNQPQHF
.	TRBV21-1	.	TRBJ2-1	TGTGCCAGCAGTGGGGCTAGCGGGAGCCCGCGGTGGAGCTTAAGCTCCTACAATGAGCAGTTCTTC	CASSGASGSPRWSLSSYNEQFF
.	TRBV28	.	TRBJ1-4	TGTGCCAGCAGCCATGCCGCGACAGTAAAGAGGGAAAAACTGTTTTTT	CASSHAATVKREKLFF
.	TRBV18	.	TRBJ1-1	TGTGCCAGCTCCCGGGGGGAAAGGAACACTGAAGCTTTCTTT	CASSRGERNTEAFF
TRBD2	TRBV5-6	few	TRBJ2-7	TGTGCCAGCAGCCAAGGACTAGCGGGAGGGCCATCCTACGAGCAGTACTTC	CASSQGLAGGPSYEQYF
.	TRBV3-1/TRBV3-2	.	TRBJ2-3	TGTGCCACCTCGGCGGCGCCTGGGGATACGCAGTATTTT	CATSAAPGDTQYF
TRBD2	TRBV2	.	TRBJ2-1	TGTGCCAGCAGTGCCGGGACTAGCGGGAGACCCTACAATGAGCAGTTCTTC	CASSAGTSGRPYNEQFF
.	TRBV2	.	TRBJ2-7	TGTGCCAGCAGTGGCGGAGGAGGAGGCGGGACTTACTCCTACGAGCAGTACTTC	CASSGGGGGGTYSYEQYF
TRBD2	TRBV7-3	few	TRBJ2-3	TGTGCCAGCAGCCCACTAGCGGGAGGGGCGCGAGATACGCAGTATTTT	CASSPLAGGARDTQYF
TRBD1	TRBV27	.	TRBJ1-4	TGTGCCAGCAGCCAATGGGGGACAGGGAGTGAGAAACTGTTTTTT	CASSQWGTGSEKLFF
.	TRBV7-9	.	TRBJ2-5	TGTGCCAGCAGCCAGGGGACGGTGAACCAAGAGACCCAGTACTTC	CASSQGTVNQETQYF
.	TRBV15	.	TRBJ2-3	TGTGCCACCAGCAGAGCCTTCGGGTGGGTCACAGATACGCAGTATTTT	CATSRAFGWVTDTQYF
.	TRBV19	.	TRBJ1-5	TGTGCCAGTAGTATACGGGGTCGGGGTGATAGCAATCAGCCCCAGCATTTT	CASSIRGRGDSNQPQHF
.	TRBV6-5	.	TRBJ2-5	TGTGCCAGCAGTCGCGGGACCAAGAAGGCAGAGACCCAGTACTTC	CASSRGTKKAETQYF
TRBD1	TRBV7-7	once	TRBJ2-5	TGTGCTAGCAGCCCAGGGACAGGGCCTCAAGAGACCCAGTACTTC	CASSPGTGPQETQYF
.	TRBV2	.	TRBJ2-7	TGTGCCAGCAGGCAGGGGAGGGGCCCCGTATACGAGCAGTACTTC	CASRQGRGPVYEQYF
.	TRBV7-3	.	TRBJ1-4	TGTGCCAGCAGCTTAACTGCAGGGGAGGGTGAAAAACTGTTTTTT	CASSLTAGEGEKLFF
.	TRBV9	.	TRBJ1-6	TGTGCCAGCGGGAGGGGGGATAATTCACCCCTCCACTTT	CASGRGDNSPLHF
TRBD2	TRBV9	.	TRBJ2-3	TGTGCCAGCAGCGTAGGGGGCGGGAGCTGGCCAGATACGCAGTATTTT	CASSVGGGSWPDTQYF
TRBD2	TRBV28	.	TRBJ2-3	TGTGCCAGTGGGACTAGTGGGAGGGGAAGCACAGATACGCAGTATTTT	CASGTSGRGSTDTQYF
TRBD1	TRBV27	few	TRBJ1-2	TGTGCCAGCAGAGCCCGGGACAGGGGTGGCTACACCTTC	CASRARDRGGYTF
.	TRBV30	.	TRBJ1-2	TGTGCCTGGATATCCTTTATCTATGGCTACACCTTC	CAWISFIYGYTF
.	TRBV27	.	TRBJ2-1	TGTGCCTCCAGGAGGGGACAGACCTACAATGAGCAGTTCTTC	CASRRGQTYNEQFF
TRBD1	TRBV7-9	.	TRBJ1-3	TGTGCCAGCAGCTCGCGACAGGGCTCTGGAAACACCATATATTTT	CASSSRQGSGNTIYF
.	TRBV2	.	TRBJ2-4	TGTGCCACAACCCCGGGACAGCGGGACATTCAGTACTTC	CATTPGQRDIQYF
TRBD2	TRBV7-2	.	TRBJ2-7	TGTGCCAGCAGCTTTGGGACTAGCGGCTCCTACGAGCAGTACTTC	CASSFGTSGSYEQYF
TRBD2	TRBV3-1/TRBV3-2	.	TRBJ2-3	TGTGCCAGCAGCCAAGAGGGCGGGAGGTATGATACGCAGTATTTT	CASSQEGGRYDTQYF
TRBD1	TRBV10-1	.	TRBJ2-3	TGCGCCAGCAGTGAGAAGTCGGGACAGGGAAACACAGATACGCAGTATTTT	CASSEKSGQGNTDTQYF
.	TRBV7-9	.	TRBJ2-5	TGTGCCAGCAGCTTTAACAGACAAGAGACCCAGTACTTC	CASSFNRQETQYF
TRBD2	TRBV9	.	TRBJ2-1	TGTGCCAGCAGCGTCGTAACTAGCGGCTACAATGAGCAGTTCTTC	CASSVVTSGYNEQFF
TRBD2	TRBV7-2	.	TRBJ2-2	TGTGCCAGCAGCCGCAAAATGGGGACTAGCGGGAGGACCGGGGAGCTGTTTTTT	CASSRKMGTSGRTGELFF
.	TRBV7-9	.	TRBJ2-4	TGTGCCAGCAGCTCCTACCCCAGGGTCAACATTCAGTACTTC	CASSSYPRVNIQYF
.	TRBV9	.	TRBJ2-3	TGTGCCAGCAGCGTCAGTGGGGGGTCTAGAGATACGCAGTATTTT	CASSVSGGSRDTQYF
TRBD1	TRBV2	.	TRBJ1-5	TGTGCCAGCAGTGAAACCGGGACAGCAAATCAGCCCCAGCATTTT	CASSETGTANQPQHF
TRBD2	TRBV7-2	.	TRBJ2-5	TGTGCCAGCAGCTTAGGGGGGAGGGGAGAAGAGACCCAGTACTTC	CASSLGGRGEETQYF
.	TRBV19	.	TRBJ1-5	TGTGCCAGTAGTACGGGAATTAGCAATCAGCCCCAGCATTTT	CASSTGISNQPQHF
TRBD2	TRBV28	.	TRBJ2-5	TGTGCCAGCAGTTTATTAGGGGGCCTAGCGGGGACAGAGACCCAGTACTTC	CASSLLGGLAGTETQYF
.	TRBV18	.	TRBJ1-1	TGTGCCAGCTCACCACTCGGGGTTTCGGCTGAAGCTTTCTTT	CASSPLGVSAEAFF
.	TRBV30	.	TRBJ2-2	TGTGCCTGGTCGAGAGACCGGGGCACCGGGGAGCTGTTTTTT	CAWSRDRGTGELFF